A selection of T cell receptor beta chains follows, all from one sample in a study of cytomegalovirus exposure and HLA in healthy donors. Measured with immunoSEQ multiplex PCR; TCRdb has only the in-frame clones, and not every one. The profile shows some 190,000 clones, roughly 77% of them singletons. Material: PBMCs. The receptors shown here come from a young woman in good health and CMV-seropositive. Each CDR3 is given with its conserved first and last residue. A D gene is named only where the DNA matches it firmly. Clone size is not always given. Where it is, it says once, few, many or a class for expanded clones.

j_gene | d_gene | abundance | v_gene | CDR3nt | CDR3aa
TRBJ2-5 | NA | NA | TRBV4-2 | TGTGCCAGCAGCCAAGATGGACGGGGATGGGAGACCCAGTACTTC | CASSQDGRGWETQYF
TRBJ2-1 | TRBD2 | NA | TRBV9 | TGTGCCAGCAGCGTAGACGTGGGGGGGGAGCAGTTCTTC | CASSVDVGGEQFF
TRBJ2-5 | NA | NA | TRBV28 | TGTGCCAGCAGCCTAGGGGGACGTCCTAAAGAGACCCAGTACTTC | CASSLGGRPKETQYF
TRBJ1-4 | NA | NA | TRBV5-1 | TGCGCCAGCAGCTCTCGTGCAACTAATGAAAAACTGTTTTTT | CASSSRATNEKLFF
TRBJ1-1 | TRBD1 | NA | TRBV19 | TGTGCCAGTACCGGTAACAGGGGGACTGAAGCTTTCTTT | CASTGNRGTEAFF
TRBJ1-5 | NA | NA | TRBV4-1 | TGCGCCAGCAGCCCCCAGGGTTTGGTAAATCAGCCCCAGCATTTT | CASSPQGLVNQPQHF
TRBJ1-5 | NA | NA | TRBV5-8 | TGTGCCAGCAGCTCCAGGGTTAGCAATCAGCCCCAGCATTTT | CASSSRVSNQPQHF
TRBJ2-5 | TRBD2 | NA | TRBV19 | TGTGCCAGTAGTATAACTGGGGAGGGAAGGTTCCAAGAGACCCAGTACTTC | CASSITGEGRFQETQYF
TRBJ2-2 | NA | NA | TRBV5-4 | TGTGCCAGCAGAGCAGCCGGCGGGCGTTTGACCGGGGAGCTGTTTTTT | CASRAAGGRLTGELFF
TRBJ1-5 | TRBD1 | NA | TRBV5-6 | TGTGCCAGCAGCTTTACAGGGGGTCAGCCCCAGCATTTT | CASSFTGGQPQHF
TRBJ2-1 | TRBD2 | NA | TRBV15 | TGTGCCACCAGCAGGGAAGGGAGGGGTGAGCAGTTCTTC | CATSREGRGEQFF
TRBJ1-1 | NA | few | TRBV25-1 | TGTGCCAGCAGTGAAACCTCGGTGATGAACACTGAAGCTTTCTTT | CASSETSVMNTEAFF
TRBJ1-2 | NA | few | TRBV9 | TGTGCCAGCAGCCGGACGGGGGGCCCGGATGGCTACACCTTC | CASSRTGGPDGYTF
TRBJ2-7 | TRBD2 | NA | TRBV4-2 | TGTGCCAGCAGCCAAGAACTAGCGGATTACGAGCAGTACTTC | CASSQELADYEQYF
TRBJ1-5 | NA | NA | TRBV6-1 | TGTGCCAGCAGTGAACCGGGTTTCAATCAGCCCCAGCATTTT | CASSEPGFNQPQHF
TRBJ1-2 | TRBD1 | NA | TRBV28 | TGTGCCAGCAGTTTACATGGACAGGGAAGGGATGGCTACACCTTC | CASSLHGQGRDGYTF
TRBJ1-2 | NA | NA | TRBV7-2 | TGTGCCAGCAGCTTAGCGGGTCAGGGCACCTATGGCTACACCTTC | CASSLAGQGTYGYTF
TRBJ2-1 | TRBD2 | NA | TRBV19 | TGTGCCAGTAGTGGAAGGACTAGCGGGGACAATGAGCAGTTCTTC | CASSGRTSGDNEQFF
TRBJ2-3 | NA | few | TRBV11-2 | TGTGCCAGCAGCCCAAGTAAGACAGCTCTTCGCACAGATACGCAGTATTTT | CASSPSKTALRTDTQYF